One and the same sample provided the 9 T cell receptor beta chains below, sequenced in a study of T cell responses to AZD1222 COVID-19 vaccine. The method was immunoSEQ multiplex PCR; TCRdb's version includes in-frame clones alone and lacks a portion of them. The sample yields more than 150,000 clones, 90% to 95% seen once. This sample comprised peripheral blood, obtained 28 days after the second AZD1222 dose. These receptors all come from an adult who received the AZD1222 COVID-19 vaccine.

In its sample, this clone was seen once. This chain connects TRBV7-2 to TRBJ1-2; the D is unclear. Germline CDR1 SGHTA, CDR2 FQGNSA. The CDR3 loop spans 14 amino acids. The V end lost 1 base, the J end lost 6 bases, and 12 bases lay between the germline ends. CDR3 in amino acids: CASSLVGPANGYTF. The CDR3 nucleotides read TGTGCCAGCAGCTTAGTAGGGCCGGCCAATGGCTACACCTTC.

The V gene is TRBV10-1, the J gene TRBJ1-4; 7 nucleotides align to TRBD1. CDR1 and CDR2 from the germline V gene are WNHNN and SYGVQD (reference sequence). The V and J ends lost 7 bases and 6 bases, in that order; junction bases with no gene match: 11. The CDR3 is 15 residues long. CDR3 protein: CASNPTGDQDEKLFF. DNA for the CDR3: TGCGCCAGCAACCCAACAGGGGATCAGGATGAAAAACTGTTTTTT.

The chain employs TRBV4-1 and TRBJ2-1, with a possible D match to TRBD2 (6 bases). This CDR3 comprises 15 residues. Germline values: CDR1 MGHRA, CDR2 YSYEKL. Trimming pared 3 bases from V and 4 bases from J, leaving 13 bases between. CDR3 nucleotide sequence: TGCGCCAGCAGCCAGGCTCTAGCGCCATACAATGAGCAGTTCTTC. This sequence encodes CASSQALAPYNEQFF.

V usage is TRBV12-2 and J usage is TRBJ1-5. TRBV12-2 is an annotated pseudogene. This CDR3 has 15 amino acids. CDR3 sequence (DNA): TGTGCAAGTCGCTTCGAGGGGTCAGGGAATCAGCCCCAGCATTTT. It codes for CASRFEGSGNQPQHF.

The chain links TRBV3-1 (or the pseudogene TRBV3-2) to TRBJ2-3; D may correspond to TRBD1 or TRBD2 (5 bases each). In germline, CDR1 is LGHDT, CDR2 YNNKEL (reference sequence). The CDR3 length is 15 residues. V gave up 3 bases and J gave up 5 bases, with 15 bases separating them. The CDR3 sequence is CASSQGRDVKDTQYF. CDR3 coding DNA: TGTGCCAGCAGCCAGGGCAGGGACGTGAAAGATACGCAGTATTTT.

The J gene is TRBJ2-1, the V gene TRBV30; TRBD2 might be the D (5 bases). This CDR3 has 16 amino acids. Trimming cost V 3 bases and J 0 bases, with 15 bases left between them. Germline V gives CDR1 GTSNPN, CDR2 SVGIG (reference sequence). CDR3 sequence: CAWSAGAAGSYNEQFF. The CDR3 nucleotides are TGTGCCTGGAGCGCCGGAGCGGCCGGCTCCTACAATGAGCAGTTCTTC. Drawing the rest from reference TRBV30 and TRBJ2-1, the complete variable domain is SQTIHQWPATLVQPVGSPLSLECTVEGTSNPNLYWYRQAAGRGLQLLFYSVGIGQISSEVPQNLSASRPQDRQFILSSKKLLLSDSGFYLCAWSAGAAGSYNEQFFGPGTRLTVL.

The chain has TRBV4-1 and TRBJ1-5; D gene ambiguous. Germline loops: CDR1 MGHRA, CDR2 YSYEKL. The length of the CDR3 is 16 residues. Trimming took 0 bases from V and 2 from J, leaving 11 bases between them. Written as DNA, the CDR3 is TGCGCCAGCAGCCAAGATTCCAGCACCCGCAATCAGCCCCAGCATTTT. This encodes CASSQDSSTRNQPQHF.

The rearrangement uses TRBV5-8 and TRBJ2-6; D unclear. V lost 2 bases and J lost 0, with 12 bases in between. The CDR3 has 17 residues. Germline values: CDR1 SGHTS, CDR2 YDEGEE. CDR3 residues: CASSLYRGYSGANVLTF. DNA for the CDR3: TGTGCCAGCAGCTTATACAGAGGATACTCTGGGGCCAACGTCCTGACTTTC.

The CDR3 loop is CASHPRGNRGYGYTF. The CDR3 nucleotides are TGTGCCAGCCACCCGCGGGGTAATCGGGGATATGGCTACACCTTC. The chain is built from TRBV6-6 and TRBJ1-2, with unresolved D. The germline V gene encodes CDR1 MNHNY and CDR2 SVGAGI (reference sequence). The length of the CDR3 is 15 residues. Trimming removed 8 bases from V and 5 bases from J, with 21 bases in between.